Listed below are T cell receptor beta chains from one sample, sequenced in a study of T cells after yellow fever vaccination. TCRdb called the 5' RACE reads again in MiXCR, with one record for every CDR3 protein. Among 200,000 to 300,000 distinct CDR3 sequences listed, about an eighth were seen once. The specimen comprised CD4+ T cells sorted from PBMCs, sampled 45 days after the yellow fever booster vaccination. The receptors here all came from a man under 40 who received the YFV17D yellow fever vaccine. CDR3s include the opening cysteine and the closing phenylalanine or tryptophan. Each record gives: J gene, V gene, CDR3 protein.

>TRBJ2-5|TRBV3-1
CASSQALASQETQYF
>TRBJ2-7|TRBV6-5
CASSFGTSGYEQYF
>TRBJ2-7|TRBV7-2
CASSPEWDRESEQYF
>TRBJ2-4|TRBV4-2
CASSQERTDQGNIQYF
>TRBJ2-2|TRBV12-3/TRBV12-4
CASTIAVPTGELFF
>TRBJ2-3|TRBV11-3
CASSSGTGDTQYF
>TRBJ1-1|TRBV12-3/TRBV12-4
CASSFSDRMNTEAFF
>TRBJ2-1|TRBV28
CASSRRPGLSTEQFF
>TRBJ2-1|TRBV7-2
CASRPPGLAYNEQFF
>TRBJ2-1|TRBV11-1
CASSLLPGLAGVASSYNEQFF
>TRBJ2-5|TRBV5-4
CASSPRSGQGNQETQYF
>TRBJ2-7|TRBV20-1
CSASREGPSYEQYF
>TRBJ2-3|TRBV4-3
CASSELLFASTDTQYF
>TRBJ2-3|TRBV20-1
CSARRGGSTDTQYF
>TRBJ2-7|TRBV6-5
CASSYARGRSSYEQYF
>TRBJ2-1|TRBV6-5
CASRTDLGNEQFF
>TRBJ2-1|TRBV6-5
CASSYSAGGPYEQFF
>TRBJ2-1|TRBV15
CATSRGLLRVGDEQFF
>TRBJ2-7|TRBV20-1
CSAKLYEQYF
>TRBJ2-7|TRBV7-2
CASSSYGPGRYEQYF
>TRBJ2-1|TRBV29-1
CSVEATSSYNEQFF
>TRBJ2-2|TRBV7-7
CASSLKRGSGELFF